These 25 T cell receptor beta chains originate from one sample sequenced in a study of shared clonotypes between healthy human individuals. The method was immunoSEQ multiplex PCR; TCRdb's version includes in-frame clones alone and lacks a portion of them. The repertoire holds over 2 million clones, with 85% to 95% as singletons. The sequencing input was naive CD4+ T cells from PBMCs. Subset: CD45RA+ positively selected. All receptors come from a man aged 18 to 29 in good health. Some clones in this sample may be carry-over from other donors' samples.

The chain joins TRBV15 to TRBJ1-1, with a possible D match to TRBD1 (6 bases). Trimming cost V 1 base and J 8 bases, with 11 bases left between them. Germline CDR1 is LNHNV and CDR2 is YYDKDF (reference sequence). The CDR3 contains 13 residues. The CDR3 sequence: CATSRVAGAEAFF. As DNA, the CDR3 is TGTGCCACCAGCAGAGTCGCAGGGGCGGAAGCTTTCTTT. Full variable domain (missing parts from reference TRBV15 and TRBJ1-1): DAMVIQNPRYQVTQFGKPVTLSCSQTLNHNVMYWYQQKSSQAPKLLFHYYDKDFNNEADTPDNFQSRRPNTSFCFLDIRSPGLGDTAMYLCATSRVAGAEAFFGQGTRLTVV.

The chain recombines TRBV7-6 with TRBJ1-1; D remains ambiguous. From germline, CDR1 is SGHVS and CDR2 FNYEAQ. The CDR3 sequence is 14 residues long. The V end was cut by 5 bases, the J end by 4 bases, with 14 bases between. Here the CDR3 reads CASSPLARSTEAFF. The CDR3 DNA follows: TGTGCCAGCAGCCCCCTGGCTAGGTCCACTGAAGCTTTCTTT.

This chain links TRBV7-8 with TRBJ2-1; a weak D match, TRBD2 (5 bases). Germline assignment: CDR1 SGHVS and CDR2 FQNEAQ. The CDR3 consists of 15 residues. The V gene lost 1 base and the J gene lost 2 bases, with 9 bases spanning the gap. This chain's CDR3 is CASSLGRNPYNEQFF. The CDR3 region has the DNA TGTGCCAGCAGCTTAGGGAGGAACCCCTACAATGAGCAGTTCTTC.

This clone appeared a few times. V usage is TRBV6-6 and J usage is TRBJ1-4; no reliable D call. V gave up 7 bases and J gave up 7 bases, with 13 bases separating them. CDR1 and CDR2 (germline): MNHNY, SVGAGI (reference sequence). This CDR3 has 13 amino acids. The DNA of the CDR3 is TGTGCCAGCACTCCAAGTGCAGGTGAAAAACTGTTTTTT. Translating it yields CASTPSAGEKLFF.

The chain employs TRBV29-1 and TRBJ2-5; perhaps TRBD2 as D (6 bases). The CDR3 sequence is 13 residues long. V was shortened by 3 bases and J by 1 base, with 9 bases between the two germline ends. In germline, CDR1 is SQVTM, CDR2 ANQGSEA. The CDR3: CSVDGAGQETQYF. DNA for the CDR3: TGCAGCGTTGATGGAGCGGGCCAAGAGACCCAGTACTTC. The full variable domain, its missing parts supplied by reference TRBV29-1 and TRBJ2-5, is SAVISQKPSRDICQRGTSLTIQCQVDSQVTMMFWYRQQPGQSLTLIATANQGSEATYESGFVIDKFPISRPNLTFSTLTVSNMSPEDSSIYLCSVDGAGQETQYFGPGTRLLVL.

The J gene is TRBJ2-5, the V gene TRBV4-1; 13 nucleotides line up with TRBD2. Germline trimming cut 0 bases from V and 2 bases from J; bases unmatched to any gene: 3. The length of the CDR3 is 17 residues. CDR1 and CDR2 from the germline V gene are MGHRA and YSYEKL. The CDR3 region is CASSQDTSGRGQETQYF. In nucleotides, the CDR3 is TGCGCCAGCAGCCAAGATACTAGCGGGAGGGGGCAAGAGACCCAGTACTTC.

This chain's CDR3 is CASSSSYPGIQYF. The DNA for the CDR3 is TGTGCCAGCAGCTCAAGCTACCCAGGCATTCAGTACTTC. This chain uses TRBV9 with TRBJ2-4, with D unclear. The V end was cut by 4 bases, the J end by 9 bases, with 14 bases between. The length of the CDR3 is 13 residues. Germline V gene sequence: CDR1 SGDLS, CDR2 YYNGEE.

V usage is TRBV6-5 and J usage is TRBJ2-1; 10 positions agree with TRBD2. The CDR3 is made up of 14 amino acids. V lost 3 bases to trimming and J lost 5 bases; unmatched junction nucleotides: 1. Germline CDR1 MNHEY, CDR2 SVGAGI. CDR3 loop: CASSYGTSDNEQFF. The CDR3 bases are TGTGCCAGCAGTTATGGGACTAGCGACAATGAGCAGTTCTTC.

The CDR3: CASSTQNDRGETQYF. The CDR3 nucleotides are TGCGCCAGCAGCACACAAAATGACAGGGGAGAGACCCAGTACTTC. The J gene is TRBJ2-5, the V gene TRBV5-1; 8 bases line up with TRBD1. Germline values: CDR1 SGHRS, CDR2 YFSETQ. The CDR3 loop spans 15 amino acids. V lost 4 bases to trimming and J lost 4 bases; unmatched junction nucleotides: 9.

This clone was recorded only once. The chain joins TRBV2 to TRBJ1-5; D is possibly TRBD1 (6 bases). From germline, CDR1 is SNHLY and CDR2 FYNNEI. The CDR3 is 15 amino acids. Trimming cost V 6 bases and J 0 bases, with 12 bases left between them. This CDR3 reads CASSQEGDSNQPQHF. In DNA form, the CDR3 reads TGTGCCAGCAGCCAAGAGGGGGATAGCAATCAGCCCCAGCATTTT.

The chain joins TRBV29-1 to TRBJ2-7; D is possibly TRBD2 (6 bases). The V gene's germline CDR1 is SQVTM and CDR2 ANQGSEA. Trimming took 6 bases from V and 6 from J, leaving 18 bases between them. The length of the CDR3 is 13 residues. Written as DNA, the CDR3 is TGCAGCGTGGTATTACTAGCTTACGGCGAGCAGTACTTC. This gives the protein CSVVLLAYGEQYF.

The rearrangement uses TRBV30 and TRBJ1-4; unclear D gene. This CDR3 has 13 amino acids. V lost 4 bases, J lost 0 bases, and 6 bases lay in between. In germline, CDR1 is GTSNPN, CDR2 SVGIG (reference sequence). CDR3 nucleotides: TGTGCCTGGACGGTAACAACTAATGAAAAACTGTTTTTT. It translates to CAWTVTTNEKLFF.

The rearrangement links TRBV29-1 to TRBJ1-1; no reliable D call. V was clipped by 0 bases and J by 3 bases, with 5 bases between them. The CDR3 covers 12 residues. Germline V gene sequence: CDR1 SQVTM, CDR2 ANQGSEA. The CDR3 region is CSVEEAYTEAFF. The CDR3 DNA reads as TGCAGCGTTGAAGAGGCCTACACTGAAGCTTTCTTT. Complete variable domain (other parts from reference TRBV29-1 and TRBJ1-1): SAVISQKPSRDICQRGTSLTIQCQVDSQVTMMFWYRQQPGQSLTLIATANQGSEATYESGFVIDKFPISRPNLTFSTLTVSNMSPEDSSIYLCSVEEAYTEAFFGQGTRLTVV.

Worth noting for this clone: Other DNA sequences in this sample translate to the same CDR3. J is TRBJ2-7 and V is TRBV7-2; TRBD2 agrees at 11 bases. Germline V CDR1 and CDR2: SGHTA, FQGNSA. This CDR3 region has 16 residues. V trimming: 1 base; J trimming: 0 bases; junction bases outside the gene matches: 2. The DNA of the CDR3 is TGTGCCAGCAGCTTAGTTGGGACTAGCGGCTCCTACGAGCAGTACTTC. Amino acid sequence: CASSLVGTSGSYEQYF.

The chain has TRBV5-6 and TRBJ2-7; D is perhaps TRBD1 (5 bases). This CDR3 is built from 14 residues. Germline CDR1 and CDR2: SGHDT and YYEEEE. Trimming stripped 4 bases from V and 5 bases from J, with 16 bases between. CDR3 DNA: TGTGCCAGCAGCGATCAGGGTTATTACGACGAGCAGTACTTC. The encoded protein is CASSDQGYYDEQYF.

The gene calls are TRBV5-1 and TRBJ2-1; 7 nucleotides agree with TRBD2. Germline V gene data show CDR1 as SGHRS and CDR2 as YFSETQ. The V and J ends lost 3 bases and 6 bases, in that order; junction bases with no gene match: 9. The CDR3 extends over 15 amino acids. The CDR3 here is CASSWGAGRRNEQFF. The DNA of the CDR3 is TGCGCCAGCAGCTGGGGAGCGGGGAGGCGCAATGAGCAGTTCTTC.

This chain's CDR3 is CASRVDRMGTEAFF. The CDR3 coding sequence is TGTGCCAGTAGGGTGGACAGGATGGGAACTGAAGCTTTCTTT. V and J are TRBV19 and TRBJ1-1; TRBD1 matches 7 bases. Germline V gives CDR1 LNHDA, CDR2 SQIVND (reference sequence). The J segment lost 5 bases and the V segment lost 6 bases, leaving 9 bases of the junction unmatched. The CDR3 covers 14 residues.

The V and J genes are TRBV4-1 and TRBJ1-4; 7 positions match TRBD1. In germline, CDR1 is MGHRA, CDR2 YSYEKL. With 1 base clipped from V and 7 bases from J, the junction kept 3 bases outside the gene matches. CDR3 size: 14 residues. The CDR3 DNA is TGCGCCAGCAGCCAAGCGGGACAGCCTGAAAAACTGTTTTTT. Encoded protein: CASSQAGQPEKLFF.

The V gene is TRBV18, the J gene TRBJ1-5; D unclear. CDR3 length: 16 residues. The V gene's germline CDR1 is KGHSH and CDR2 LQKENI. V lost 3 bases and J lost 0, with 12 bases in between. The CDR3 here is CASSPVSGFSNQPQHF. CDR3 in DNA: TGTGCCAGCTCACCTGTATCGGGATTTAGCAATCAGCCCCAGCATTTT.

The gene calls are TRBV28 and TRBJ2-7, with a tentative D call TRBD2 (6 bases). The CDR3 is 14 residues long. CDR1 and CDR2 (germline): MDHEN, SYDVKM. V lost 6 bases and J 2 bases, leaving 14 bases between the germline ends. The CDR3 bases are TGTGCCAGCAGGGGGGGACCGAGGGCCTACGAGCAGTACTTC. This encodes CASRGGPRAYEQYF.

This clone has a single count. This chain joins TRBV27 and TRBJ1-2; TRBD1 matches at 9 bases. V lost 4 bases, J lost 7 bases, and 4 bases stayed unmatched. The CDR3 extends over 13 amino acids. Germline V gene lookup returns CDR1 MNHEY and CDR2 SMNVEV (reference sequence). The CDR3: CASSWTGEGGYTF. The CDR3 nucleotides read TGTGCCAGCAGTTGGACAGGGGAAGGTGGCTACACCTTC.

There are a few counts of this clone. The sample carries other DNA sequences with the same CDR3. The J gene is TRBJ1-1, the V gene TRBV18, with D hard to call. The V gene lost 4 bases and the J gene lost 1 base, with 4 bases spanning the gap. CDR1 and CDR2 from the germline V gene are KGHSH and LQKENI. This CDR3 spans 12 amino acids. CDR3 coding DNA: TGTGCCAGCTCACTCAGGAACACTGAAGCTTTCTTT. This encodes CASSLRNTEAFF.

The chain has TRBV4-1 and TRBJ2-3, with 9 bases aligning to TRBD1. This CDR3 region has 15 residues. The V gene's germline CDR1 is MGHRA and CDR2 YSYEKL. Trimming removed 4 bases from V and 2 bases from J; junction bases left unmatched: 4. The CDR3 reads CASSRGQGPTDTQYF. DNA for the CDR3: TGCGCCAGCAGCCGGGGACAGGGACCCACAGATACGCAGTATTTT.

J is TRBJ2-1 and V is TRBV20-1; D is undetermined. V was trimmed by 0 bases and J by 9 bases, leaving 6 bases between them. This CDR3 spans 11 amino acids. From germline, CDR1 is DFQATT and CDR2 SNEGSKA (reference sequence). The DNA for the CDR3 is TGCAGTGCTAGAGATCATCCTGAGCAGTTCTTC. Residues: CSARDHPEQFF.

This clone has a single count. Other DNA variants within this sample encode the same CDR3. This sequence joins TRBV7-3 and TRBJ2-2; tentative D call: TRBD2 (5 bases). V was clipped by 2 bases and J by 4 bases, with 5 bases between them. The CDR3 has 13 residues. The germline gives CDR1 SGHTA, CDR2 FQGTGA. CDR3 DNA: TGTGCCAGCAGCTTAGGGAGCACCGGGGAGCTGTTTTTT. Its protein is CASSLGSTGELFF.